A selection of T cell receptor beta chains follows, all from one sample in a study of T cells in Graves' hyperthyroidism and ophthalmopathy. TCRdb re-called the multiplex PCR reads with MiXCR, one entry per CDR3 protein. The sample includes over 700,000 distinct CDR3 sequences, 35% to 40% seen only once; the top ten take roughly 8.3%. The source material was blood. Receptor source: a man younger than 35 with Graves' hyperthyroidism. Each CDR3 is given with its conserved first and last residue. Fields, in order: V gene, CDR3 length, D gene, J gene, clone size, CDR3 protein, CDR3 DNA. The D gene is left open where the match is weak. Size values are once, few and many counts, or a class for expanded clones, and some rows have none.

>TRBV20-1|11|.|TRBJ2-5|many
CSAPKSETQYF
TGCAGTGCTCCTAAGTCCGAGACCCAGTACTTC
>TRBV7-9|14|.|TRBJ1-6|.
CASSPDVGNSPLHF
TGTGCCAGCAGCCCGGACGTGGGGAATTCACCCCTCCACTTT
>TRBV19|11|.|TRBJ2-5|many
CASSMSETQYF
TGTGCCAGTAGTATGTCAGAGACCCAGTACTTC
>TRBV4-2|16|TRBD2|TRBJ2-5|many
CASSQDVAGGLETQYF
TGTGCCAGCAGCCAAGACGTAGCGGGAGGGCTAGAGACCCAGTACTTC
>TRBV5-8|15|TRBD1|TRBJ1-1|few
CASSQDRGRGTEAFF
TGTGCCAGCAGCCAGGACAGGGGGCGCGGCACTGAAGCTTTCTTT
>TRBV2|14|.|TRBJ2-7|many
CASSDIAETYEQYF
TGTGCCAGCAGTGATATAGCGGAAACCTACGAGCAGTACTTC
>TRBV9|15|.|TRBJ1-3|few
CASSAQLSSGNTIYF
TGTGCCAGCAGCGCACAACTGAGCTCTGGAAACACCATATATTTT
>TRBV11-2|13|TRBD1|TRBJ2-7|.
CASSQVTGGEQYF
TGCGCCAGCAGCCAAGTTACAGGGGGCGAGCAGTACTTC
>TRBV10-2|14|.|TRBJ2-5|.
CASSQDTMEETQYF
TGTGCCAGCAGCCAAGACACGATGGAAGAGACCCAGTACTTC
>TRBV7-9|15|TRBD1|TRBJ1-2|.
CASSLWGQGAYGYTF
TGTGCCAGCAGCTTGTGGGGACAGGGGGCCTATGGCTACACCTTC
>TRBV7-9|15|.|TRBJ2-5|few
CASSFGHTLQETQYF
TGTGCCAGCAGCTTTGGGCATACTCTCCAAGAGACCCAGTACTTC
>TRBV24-1|12|.|TRBJ2-7|.
CATSDAAYEQYF
TGTGCCACCAGTGATGCCGCCTACGAGCAGTACTTC
>TRBV2|14|.|TRBJ1-5|few
CASSEGGENQPQHF
TGTGCCAGCAGTGAAGGCGGGGAAAATCAGCCCCAGCATTTT
>TRBV14|15|TRBD1|TRBJ1-1|.
CASSRRQGGATEAFF
TGTGCCAGCAGCCGCCGACAGGGAGGAGCTACTGAAGCTTTCTTT
>TRBV20-1|11|.|TRBJ2-5|many
CSTRAGETQYF
TGCAGTACAAGAGCAGGCGAGACCCAGTACTTC
>TRBV25-1|15|.|TRBJ1-2|.
CATLFYAQGPYGYTF
TGTGCCACCCTATTTTACGCGCAGGGCCCCTATGGCTACACCTTC
>TRBV10-2|16|.|TRBJ2-7|.
CASSEQVNTGTSEQYF
TGCGCCAGCAGTGAGCAGGTGAATACAGGAACCAGCGAGCAGTACTTC